This record concerns one T cell receptor (beta chain) sequence. Its antigen is unknown. Germline assignment: CDR1 MDHEN and CDR2 SYDVKM. The V gene lost 3 bases and the J gene lost 4 bases, with 4 bases spanning the gap. This CDR3 contains 13 residues. Stated time point: patch test 3, about 24 weeks after DPC sensitization. Treatment: therapeutic diphenylcyclopropenone sensitization with weekly scalp DPC. The study used a library that attached unique molecular identifiers to individual cDNA molecules. In the study's own analysis: Counting gave a median of around 100,000 TCRs per sample, with values ranging from about 23,224 to 700,000. MiXCR, applied by TCRdb to the RACE reads, yields one record per CDR3 protein. The V and J calls come from TCRdb's annotation, not from the publication. The repertoire holds some 52,000 distinct CDR3 sequences, with 9.9% as singletons. This sample stems from a study of human T cells and chemical hapten exposure.

Study-level findings and limits: Patch test score showed a positive correlation with PT1 expanded TCR counts.

The sequencing here drew on whole blood, taken in connection with sensitization to the hapten diphenylcyclopropenone (DPC). This TCR was recovered from a woman in her forties with alopecia areata. Some clones in this sample may be carry-over from other donors' samples. The chain employs TRBV28 and TRBJ1-6; D gene unclear. The CDR3 reads CASSLPYNSPLHF. In DNA form, the CDR3 reads TGTGCCAGCAGTTTGCCTTATAATTCACCCCTCCACTTT.